The table lists the clone carrying this T cell receptor beta chain with a count of one. This sample is part of a study of blood T cell repertoires in COVID-19. Study in general: From the United States, Italy and Spain came samples of acute and convalescent COVID-19.

TCRdb keeps only in-frame clones here, not all; method: immunoSEQ multiplex PCR. Altogether around 250,000 clones are present, roughly 83% being singletons, with the ten largest covering 2% to 2.5%. Trimming at V came to 2 bases and at J to 4 bases, leaving 6 bases not matched to a gene. Per germline, CDR1 SGHTA and CDR2 FQGTGA. CDR3 length: 15 residues. Sequencing was performed on PBMCs or T cells enriched from blood (not recorded which). The receptor's source is a woman aged 45-59 years who had recovered from COVID-19. The chain has TRBV7-3 and TRBJ2-5, with 8 bases identical to TRBD2. CDR3 protein: CASSLFGLALETQYF. The CDR3 bases are TGTGCCAGCAGCTTATTCGGACTAGCTTTAGAGACCCAGTACTTC.